This T cell receptor beta chain originates from a study of blood T cell repertoires in COVID-19. From germline, CDR1 is SEHNR and CDR2 FQNEAQ (reference sequence). Trimming took 5 bases from V and 4 from J, leaving 14 bases between them. The CDR3 length is 14 residues. Clones were read by immunoSEQ multiplex PCR, and TCRdb kept only the in-frame ones, dropping some. The sample yields 200,000 to 250,000 clones, 65% to 90% seen once. The sequenced sample was peripheral blood. This TCR derives from a man aged 45-65 years with active or convalescent COVID-19. The gene calls are TRBV7-9 and TRBJ1-1, with a tentative D call TRBD1 (6 bases). CDR3 amino acids: CASSRPTGLTEAFF. The CDR3 DNA follows: TGTGCCAGCAGCCGACCAACAGGGCTCACTGAAGCTTTCTTT.